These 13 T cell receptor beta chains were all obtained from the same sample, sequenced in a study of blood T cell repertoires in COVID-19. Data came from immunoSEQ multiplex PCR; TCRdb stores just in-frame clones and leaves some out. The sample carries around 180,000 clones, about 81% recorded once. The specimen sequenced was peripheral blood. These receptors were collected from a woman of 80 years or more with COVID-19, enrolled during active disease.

The CDR3 DNA follows: TGTGCCAGCAGTGACTTAAATCAGCAGTTCTTC. This encodes CASSDLNQQFF. V usage is TRBV6-4 and J usage is TRBJ2-1; no definite D call. Trimming pared 1 base from V and 11 bases from J, leaving 6 bases between. CDR1 is MRHNA and CDR2 is SNTAGT in the germline V gene. The CDR3 has 11 amino acids.

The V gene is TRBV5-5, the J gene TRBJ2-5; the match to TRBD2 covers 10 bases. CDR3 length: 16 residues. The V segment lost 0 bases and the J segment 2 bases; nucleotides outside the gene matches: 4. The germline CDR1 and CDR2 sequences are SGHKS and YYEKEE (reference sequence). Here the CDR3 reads CASSLAPSGGQETQYF. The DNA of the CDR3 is TGTGCCAGCAGCTTGGCCCCTAGCGGGGGTCAAGAGACCCAGTACTTC.

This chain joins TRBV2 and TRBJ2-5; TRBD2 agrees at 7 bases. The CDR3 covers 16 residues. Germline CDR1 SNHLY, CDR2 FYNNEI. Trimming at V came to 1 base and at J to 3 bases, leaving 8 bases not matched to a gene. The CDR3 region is CASSEGGTGTKETQYF. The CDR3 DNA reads TGTGCCAGCAGTGAAGGGGGGACCGGGACTAAAGAGACCCAGTACTTC.

CDR3 sequence reads: CASSRHGENYGYTF. The DNA of the CDR3 is TGTGCCAGCTCAAGGCATGGAGAGAACTATGGCTACACCTTC. The V call is TRBV3-1 (or the pseudogene TRBV3-2), the J call TRBJ1-2; unclear D gene. In germline, CDR1 is LGHDT, CDR2 YNNKEL (reference sequence). The length of the CDR3 is 14 residues. Trimming removed 8 bases at V and 2 bases at J, with 15 bases between.

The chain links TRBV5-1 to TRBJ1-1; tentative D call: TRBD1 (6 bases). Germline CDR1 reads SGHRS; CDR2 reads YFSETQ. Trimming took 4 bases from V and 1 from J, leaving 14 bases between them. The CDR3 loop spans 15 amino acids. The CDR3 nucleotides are TGCGCCAGCAGCCGGAGGGAGGGGGGGAACACTGAAGCTTTCTTT. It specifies CASSRREGGNTEAFF.

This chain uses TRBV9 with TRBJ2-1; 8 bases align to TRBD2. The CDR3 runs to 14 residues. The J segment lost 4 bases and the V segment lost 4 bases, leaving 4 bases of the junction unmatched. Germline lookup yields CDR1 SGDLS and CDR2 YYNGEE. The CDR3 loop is CASSTRGEYNEQFF. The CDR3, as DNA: TGTGCCAGCAGCACGCGGGGGGAGTACAATGAGCAGTTCTTC.

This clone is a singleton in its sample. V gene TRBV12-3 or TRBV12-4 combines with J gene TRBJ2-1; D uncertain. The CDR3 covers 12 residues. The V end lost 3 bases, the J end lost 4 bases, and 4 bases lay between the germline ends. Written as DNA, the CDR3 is TGTGCCAGCAGTTTCTCGTACAATGAGCAGTTCTTC. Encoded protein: CASSFSYNEQFF.

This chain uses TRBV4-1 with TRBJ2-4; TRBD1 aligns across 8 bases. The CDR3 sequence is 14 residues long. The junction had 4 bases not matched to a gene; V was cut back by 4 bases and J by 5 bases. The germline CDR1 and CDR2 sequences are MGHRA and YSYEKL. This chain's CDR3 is CASSRQGLENIQYF. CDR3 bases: TGCGCCAGCAGCCGACAGGGGTTAGAAAACATTCAGTACTTC.

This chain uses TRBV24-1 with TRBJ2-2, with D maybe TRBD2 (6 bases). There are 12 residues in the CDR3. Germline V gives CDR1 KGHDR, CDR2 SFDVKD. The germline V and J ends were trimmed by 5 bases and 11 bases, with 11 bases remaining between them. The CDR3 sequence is CATSGGGEELFF. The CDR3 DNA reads TGTGCCACCAGTGGCGGAGGGGAAGAGCTGTTTTTT.

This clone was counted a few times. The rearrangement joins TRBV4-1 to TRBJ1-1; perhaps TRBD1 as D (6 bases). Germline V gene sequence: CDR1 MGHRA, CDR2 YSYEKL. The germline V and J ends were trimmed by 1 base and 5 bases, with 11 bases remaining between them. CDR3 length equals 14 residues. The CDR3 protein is CASSQGQARTEAFF. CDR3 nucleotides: TGCGCCAGCAGCCAAGGACAGGCTCGGACTGAAGCTTTCTTT.

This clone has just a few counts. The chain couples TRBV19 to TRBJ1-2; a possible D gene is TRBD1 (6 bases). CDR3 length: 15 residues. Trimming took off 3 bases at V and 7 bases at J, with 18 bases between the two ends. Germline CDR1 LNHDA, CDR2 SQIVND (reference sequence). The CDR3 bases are TGTGCCAGTAGTATCTACAGGGATAAGGGCGGTGGCTACACCTTC. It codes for CASSIYRDKGGGYTF. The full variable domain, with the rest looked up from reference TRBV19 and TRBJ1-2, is DGGITQSPKYLFRKEGQNVTLSCEQNLNHDAMYWYRQDPGQGLRLIYYSQIVNDFQKGDIAEGYSVSREKKESFPLTVTSAQKNPTAFYLCASSIYRDKGGGYTFGSGTRLTVV.

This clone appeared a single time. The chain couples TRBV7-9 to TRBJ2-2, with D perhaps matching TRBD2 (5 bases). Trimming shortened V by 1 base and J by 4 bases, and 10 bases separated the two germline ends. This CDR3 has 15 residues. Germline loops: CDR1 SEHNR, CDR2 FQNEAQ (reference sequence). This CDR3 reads CASSLGRYTTGELFF. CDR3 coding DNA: TGTGCCAGCAGCTTAGGGAGGTATACCACCGGGGAGCTGTTTTTT. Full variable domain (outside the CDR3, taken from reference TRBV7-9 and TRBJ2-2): DTGVSQNPRHKITKRGQNVTFRCDPISEHNRLYWYRQTLGQGPEFLTYFQNEAQLEKSRLLSDRFSAERPKGSFSTLEIQRTEQGDSAMYLCASSLGRYTTGELFFGEGSRLTVL.

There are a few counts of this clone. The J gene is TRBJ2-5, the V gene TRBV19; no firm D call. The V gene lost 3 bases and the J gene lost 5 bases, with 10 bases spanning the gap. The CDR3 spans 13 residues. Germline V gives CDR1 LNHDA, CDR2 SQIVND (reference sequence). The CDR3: CASSITFGETQYF. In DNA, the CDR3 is TGTGCCAGTAGTATTACGTTTGGCGAGACCCAGTACTTC.